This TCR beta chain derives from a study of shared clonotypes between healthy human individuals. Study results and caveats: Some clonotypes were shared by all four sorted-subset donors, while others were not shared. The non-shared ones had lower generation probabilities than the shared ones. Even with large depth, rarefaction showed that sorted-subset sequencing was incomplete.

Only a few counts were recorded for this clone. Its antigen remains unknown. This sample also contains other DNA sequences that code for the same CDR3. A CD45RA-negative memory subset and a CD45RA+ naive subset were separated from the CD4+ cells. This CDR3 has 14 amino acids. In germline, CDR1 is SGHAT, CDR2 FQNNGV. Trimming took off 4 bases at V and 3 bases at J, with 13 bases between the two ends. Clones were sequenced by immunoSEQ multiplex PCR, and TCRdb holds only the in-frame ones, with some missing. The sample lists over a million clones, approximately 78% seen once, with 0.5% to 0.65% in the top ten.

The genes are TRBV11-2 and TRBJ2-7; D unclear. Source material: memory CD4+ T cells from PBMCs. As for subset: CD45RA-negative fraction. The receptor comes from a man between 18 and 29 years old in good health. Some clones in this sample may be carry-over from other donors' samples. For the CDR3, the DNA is TGTGCCAGCAGCTACCGTCGGACCGACTACGAGCAGTACTTC. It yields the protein CASSYRRTDYEQYF. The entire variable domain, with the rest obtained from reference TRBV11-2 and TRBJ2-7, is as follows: EAGVAQSPRYKIIEKRQSVAFWCNPISGHATLYWYQQILGQGPKLLIQFQNNGVVDDSQLPKDRFSAERLKGVDSTLKIQPAKLEDSAVYLCASSYRRTDYEQYFGPGTRLTVT.